This TCR beta chain was identified during a study of shared T cell receptors in the human thymus. Profiling relied on immunoSEQ multiplex PCR, and the TCRdb table lists in-frame clones only, not all of them. The data contain 700,000 or so clones, over 75% of them singletons. There are 9 residues in the CDR3. The V end lost 5 bases, the J end lost 6 bases, and 4 bases lay between the germline ends. Germline V gene lookup returns CDR1 DFQATT and CDR2 SNEGSKA (reference sequence). These data also featured in a second study, about human thymus T cells.

Sequenced sample: thymocytes. The genes are TRBV20-1 and TRBJ1-1, with D unresolved. This TCR was sampled from a girl under three years old with a congenital heart defect. The CDR3 here is CSAVAEAFF. The CDR3 nucleotides read TGCAGTGCTGTCGCTGAAGCTTTCTTT.